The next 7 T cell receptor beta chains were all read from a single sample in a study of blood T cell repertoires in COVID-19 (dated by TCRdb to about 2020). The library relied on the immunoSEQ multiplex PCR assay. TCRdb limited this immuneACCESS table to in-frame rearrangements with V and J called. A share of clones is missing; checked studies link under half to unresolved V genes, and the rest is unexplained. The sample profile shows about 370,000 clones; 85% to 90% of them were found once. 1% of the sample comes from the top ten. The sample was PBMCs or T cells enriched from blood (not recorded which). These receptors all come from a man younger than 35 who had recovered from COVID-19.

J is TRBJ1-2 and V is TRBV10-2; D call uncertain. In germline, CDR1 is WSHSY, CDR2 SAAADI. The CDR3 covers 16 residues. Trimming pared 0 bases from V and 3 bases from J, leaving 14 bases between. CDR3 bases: TGCGCCAGCAGTGAGTCGAGGCCGGGTCCGGACTATGGCTACACCTTC. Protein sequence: CASSESRPGPDYGYTF.

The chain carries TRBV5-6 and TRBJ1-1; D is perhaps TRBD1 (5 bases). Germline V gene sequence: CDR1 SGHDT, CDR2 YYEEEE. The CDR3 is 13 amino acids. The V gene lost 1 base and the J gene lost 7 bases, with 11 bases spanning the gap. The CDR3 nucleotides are TGTGCCAGCAGCTTGCAGGGTGATCTTGAAGCTTTCTTT. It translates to CASSLQGDLEAFF.

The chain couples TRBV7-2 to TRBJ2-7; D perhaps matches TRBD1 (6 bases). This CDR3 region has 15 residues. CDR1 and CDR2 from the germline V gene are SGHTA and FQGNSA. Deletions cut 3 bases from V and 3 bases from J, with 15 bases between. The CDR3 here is CASSFTGTRDYEQYF. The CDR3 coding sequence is TGTGCCAGCAGCTTTACCGGGACACGGGACTACGAGCAGTACTTC.

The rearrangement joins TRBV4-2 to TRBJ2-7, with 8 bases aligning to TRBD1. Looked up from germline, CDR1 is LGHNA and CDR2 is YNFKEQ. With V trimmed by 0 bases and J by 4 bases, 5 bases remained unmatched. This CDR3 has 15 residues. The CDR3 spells CASSQDGQGGYEQYF. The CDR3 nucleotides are TGTGCCAGCAGCCAAGATGGACAGGGTGGGTACGAGCAGTACTTC.

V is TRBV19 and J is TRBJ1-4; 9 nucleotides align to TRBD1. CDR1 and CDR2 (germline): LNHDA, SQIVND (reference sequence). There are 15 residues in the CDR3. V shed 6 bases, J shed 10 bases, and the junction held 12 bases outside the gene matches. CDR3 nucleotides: TGTGCCAGTAGCCCTCCGGGACAGGGAACGGGAAAACTGTTTTTT. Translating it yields CASSPPGQGTGKLFF.

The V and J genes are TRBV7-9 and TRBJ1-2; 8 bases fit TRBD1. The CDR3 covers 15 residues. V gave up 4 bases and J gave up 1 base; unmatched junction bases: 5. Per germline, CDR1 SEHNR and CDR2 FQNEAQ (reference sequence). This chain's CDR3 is CASSSATGVNYGYTF. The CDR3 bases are TGTGCCAGCAGCTCAGCGACAGGGGTTAACTATGGCTACACCTTC.

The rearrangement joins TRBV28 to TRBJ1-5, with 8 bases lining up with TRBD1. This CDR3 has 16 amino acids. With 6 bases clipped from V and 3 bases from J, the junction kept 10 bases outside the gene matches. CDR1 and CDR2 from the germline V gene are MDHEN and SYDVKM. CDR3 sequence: CASRKTRQGHNQPQHF. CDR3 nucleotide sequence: TGTGCCAGCAGAAAAACCAGACAGGGGCACAATCAGCCCCAGCATTTT.